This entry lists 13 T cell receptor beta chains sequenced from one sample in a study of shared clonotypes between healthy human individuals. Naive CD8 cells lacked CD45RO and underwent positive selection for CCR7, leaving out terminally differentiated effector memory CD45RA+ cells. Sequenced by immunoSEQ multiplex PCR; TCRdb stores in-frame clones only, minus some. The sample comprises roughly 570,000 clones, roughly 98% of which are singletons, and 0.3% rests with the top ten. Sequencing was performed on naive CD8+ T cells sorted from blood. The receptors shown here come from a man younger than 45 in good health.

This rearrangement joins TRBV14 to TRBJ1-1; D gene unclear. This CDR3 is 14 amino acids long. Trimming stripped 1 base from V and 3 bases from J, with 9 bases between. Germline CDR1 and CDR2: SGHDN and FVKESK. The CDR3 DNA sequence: TGTGCCAGCAGCCAAGTAGAAGGGCACACTGAAGCTTTCTTT. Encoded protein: CASSQVEGHTEAFF.

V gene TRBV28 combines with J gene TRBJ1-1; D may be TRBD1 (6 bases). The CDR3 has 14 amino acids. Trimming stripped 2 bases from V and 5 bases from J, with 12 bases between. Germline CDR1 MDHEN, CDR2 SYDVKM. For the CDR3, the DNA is TGTGCCAGCAGTTTACTCGGGGGGCGAACTGAAGCTTTCTTT. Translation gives CASSLLGGRTEAFF.

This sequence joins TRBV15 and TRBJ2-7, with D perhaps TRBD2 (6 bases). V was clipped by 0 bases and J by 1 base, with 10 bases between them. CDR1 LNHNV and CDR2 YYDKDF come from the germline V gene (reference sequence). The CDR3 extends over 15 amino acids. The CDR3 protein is CATSRDGGNSYEQYF. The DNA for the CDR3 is TGTGCCACCAGCAGAGATGGGGGGAATTCCTACGAGCAGTACTTC. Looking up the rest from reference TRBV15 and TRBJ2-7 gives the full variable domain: DAMVIQNPRYQVTQFGKPVTLSCSQTLNHNVMYWYQQKSSQAPKLLFHYYDKDFNNEADTPDNFQSRRPNTSFCFLDIRSPGLGDTAMYLCATSRDGGNSYEQYFGPGTRLTVT.

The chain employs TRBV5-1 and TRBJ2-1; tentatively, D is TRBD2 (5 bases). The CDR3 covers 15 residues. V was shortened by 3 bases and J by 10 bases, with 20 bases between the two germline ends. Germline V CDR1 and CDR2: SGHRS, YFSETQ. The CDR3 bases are TGCGCCAGCAGCTGGAGAAGCTTAACAGCGGCCGAGCAGTTCTTC. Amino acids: CASSWRSLTAAEQFF.

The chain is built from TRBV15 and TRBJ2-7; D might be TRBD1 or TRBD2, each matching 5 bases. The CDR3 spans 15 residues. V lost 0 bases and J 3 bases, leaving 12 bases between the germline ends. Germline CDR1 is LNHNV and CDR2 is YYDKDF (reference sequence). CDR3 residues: CATSRDPGTVYEQYF. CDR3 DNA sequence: TGTGCCACCAGCAGAGATCCCGGGACGGTCTACGAGCAGTACTTC. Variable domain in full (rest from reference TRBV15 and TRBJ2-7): DAMVIQNPRYQVTQFGKPVTLSCSQTLNHNVMYWYQQKSSQAPKLLFHYYDKDFNNEADTPDNFQSRRPNTSFCFLDIRSPGLGDTAMYLCATSRDPGTVYEQYFGPGTRLTVT.

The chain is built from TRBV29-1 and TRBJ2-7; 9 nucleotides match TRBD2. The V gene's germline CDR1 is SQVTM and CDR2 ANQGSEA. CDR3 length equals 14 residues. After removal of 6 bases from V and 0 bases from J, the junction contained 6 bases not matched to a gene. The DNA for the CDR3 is TGCAGCGTGGAGAGACTAGCGGCCTCCTACGAGCAGTACTTC. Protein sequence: CSVERLAASYEQYF.

For the CDR3, the DNA is TGCGCCAGCAGCTTGCCAGGGAGCTCCTACGAGCAGTACTTC. This codes for CASSLPGSSYEQYF. The genes are TRBV5-1 and TRBJ2-7; the D call may be TRBD1 or TRBD2 (5 bases each). CDR1 is SGHRS and CDR2 is YFSETQ in the germline V gene. CDR3 length: 14 residues. Trimming pared 1 base from V and 0 bases from J, leaving 8 bases between.

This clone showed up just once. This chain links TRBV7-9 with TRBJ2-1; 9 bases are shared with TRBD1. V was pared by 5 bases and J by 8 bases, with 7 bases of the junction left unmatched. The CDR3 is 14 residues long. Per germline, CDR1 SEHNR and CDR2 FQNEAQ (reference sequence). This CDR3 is CASSPGQGWDEQFF. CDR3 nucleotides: TGTGCCAGCAGCCCGGGACAGGGATGGGATGAGCAGTTCTTC. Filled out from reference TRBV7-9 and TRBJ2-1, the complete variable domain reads DTGVSQNPRHKITKRGQNVTFRCDPISEHNRLYWYRQTLGQGPEFLTYFQNEAQLEKSRLLSDRFSAERPKGSFSTLEIQRTEQGDSAMYLCASSPGQGWDEQFFGPGTRLTVL.

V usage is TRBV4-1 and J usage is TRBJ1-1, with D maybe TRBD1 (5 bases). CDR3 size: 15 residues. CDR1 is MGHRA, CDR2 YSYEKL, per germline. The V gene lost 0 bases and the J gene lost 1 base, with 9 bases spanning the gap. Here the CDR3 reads CASSQEGGGNTEAFF. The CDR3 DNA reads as TGCGCCAGCAGCCAAGAGGGTGGGGGGAACACTGAAGCTTTCTTT.

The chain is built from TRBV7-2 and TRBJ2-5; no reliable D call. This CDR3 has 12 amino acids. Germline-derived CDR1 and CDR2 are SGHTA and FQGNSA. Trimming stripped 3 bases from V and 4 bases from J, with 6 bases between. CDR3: CASSFGVETQYF. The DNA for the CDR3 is TGTGCCAGCAGCTTTGGGGTAGAGACCCAGTACTTC.

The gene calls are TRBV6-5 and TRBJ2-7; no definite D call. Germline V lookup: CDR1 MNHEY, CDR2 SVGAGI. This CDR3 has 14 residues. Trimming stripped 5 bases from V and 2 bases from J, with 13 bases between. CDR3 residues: CASSQPGPAYEQYF. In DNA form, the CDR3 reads TGTGCCAGCAGTCAACCGGGCCCTGCCTACGAGCAGTACTTC.

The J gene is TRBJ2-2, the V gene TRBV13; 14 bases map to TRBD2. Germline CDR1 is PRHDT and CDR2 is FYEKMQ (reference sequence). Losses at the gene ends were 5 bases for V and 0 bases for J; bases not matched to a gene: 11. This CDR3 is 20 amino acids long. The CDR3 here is CASSPALGLAGVANTGELFF. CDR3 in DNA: TGTGCCAGCAGCCCTGCCCTGGGACTAGCGGGAGTAGCGAACACCGGGGAGCTGTTTTTT.

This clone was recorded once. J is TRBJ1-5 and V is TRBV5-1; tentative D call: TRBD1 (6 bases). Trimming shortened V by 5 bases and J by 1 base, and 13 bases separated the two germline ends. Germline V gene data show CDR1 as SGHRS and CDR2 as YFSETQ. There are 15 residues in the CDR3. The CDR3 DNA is TGCGCCAGCAGTAAGGGGGAAGGGAGCAATCAGCCCCAGCATTTT. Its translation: CASSKGEGSNQPQHF.